This TCR beta chain was observed in a study of control samples from healthy donors and cancer patients. The method was immunoSEQ multiplex PCR; TCRdb's version includes in-frame clones alone and lacks a portion of them. The sample includes 95,000 to 150,000 clones, roughly 92% of them seen just once. Germline-derived CDR1 and CDR2 are MNHNS and SASEGT. This CDR3 has 15 residues. The V gene lost 3 bases and the J gene lost 4 bases, with 16 bases spanning the gap. The chain recombines TRBV6-1 with TRBJ2-7; D perhaps matches TRBD2 (7 bases). The sequence came from a woman aged 18-29 years in good health. The specimen sequenced was blood. CDR3 in amino acids: CASSDPAGALYEQYF. The DNA of the CDR3 is TGTGCCAGCAGTGACCCGGCGGGGGCCCTATACGAGCAGTACTTC.